This T cell receptor (beta chain) appears in the sequencing data of a study of blood T cell repertoires in COVID-19. As for the study in general: Acute and convalescent COVID-19 samples came from the United States, Italy and Spain.

Regarding this clone: The junction and the germline gene differ at one end; a read error may be behind it.

Method: immunoSEQ multiplex PCR; TCRdb's copy keeps in-frame clones and lacks some. The profile shows roughly 280,000 clones, roughly 86% of them singletons. It was during active infection that Seattle patients were enrolled and then longitudinally followed. This sequence originates from a woman between 25 and 40 years old with COVID-19, enrolled during active disease. The specimen sequenced was peripheral blood.

CDR3 DNA: TGTGCTAGCAGCTTAGGGTCTAGCGGGATTACCACACCACCCACAGATACGCAGTATTTT. Protein product: CASSLGSSGITTPPTDTQYF. V is TRBV7-7 and J is TRBJ2-3, with 9 bases lining up with TRBD2. The CDR3 extends over 20 amino acids. In germline, CDR1 is SSHAT, CDR2 FNYEAQ (reference sequence).